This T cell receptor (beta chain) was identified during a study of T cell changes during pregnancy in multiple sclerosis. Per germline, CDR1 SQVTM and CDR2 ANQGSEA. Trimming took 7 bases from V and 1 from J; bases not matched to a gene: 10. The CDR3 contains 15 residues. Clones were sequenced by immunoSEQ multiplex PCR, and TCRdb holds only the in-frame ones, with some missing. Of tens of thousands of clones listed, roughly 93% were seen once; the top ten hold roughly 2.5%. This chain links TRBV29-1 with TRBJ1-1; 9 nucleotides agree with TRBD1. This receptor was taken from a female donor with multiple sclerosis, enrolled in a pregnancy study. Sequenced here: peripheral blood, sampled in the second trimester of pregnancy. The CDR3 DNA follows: TGCAGCGCCCTAGGACAGGGGATAAGGAACACTGAAGCTTTCTTT. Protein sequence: CSALGQGIRNTEAFF.